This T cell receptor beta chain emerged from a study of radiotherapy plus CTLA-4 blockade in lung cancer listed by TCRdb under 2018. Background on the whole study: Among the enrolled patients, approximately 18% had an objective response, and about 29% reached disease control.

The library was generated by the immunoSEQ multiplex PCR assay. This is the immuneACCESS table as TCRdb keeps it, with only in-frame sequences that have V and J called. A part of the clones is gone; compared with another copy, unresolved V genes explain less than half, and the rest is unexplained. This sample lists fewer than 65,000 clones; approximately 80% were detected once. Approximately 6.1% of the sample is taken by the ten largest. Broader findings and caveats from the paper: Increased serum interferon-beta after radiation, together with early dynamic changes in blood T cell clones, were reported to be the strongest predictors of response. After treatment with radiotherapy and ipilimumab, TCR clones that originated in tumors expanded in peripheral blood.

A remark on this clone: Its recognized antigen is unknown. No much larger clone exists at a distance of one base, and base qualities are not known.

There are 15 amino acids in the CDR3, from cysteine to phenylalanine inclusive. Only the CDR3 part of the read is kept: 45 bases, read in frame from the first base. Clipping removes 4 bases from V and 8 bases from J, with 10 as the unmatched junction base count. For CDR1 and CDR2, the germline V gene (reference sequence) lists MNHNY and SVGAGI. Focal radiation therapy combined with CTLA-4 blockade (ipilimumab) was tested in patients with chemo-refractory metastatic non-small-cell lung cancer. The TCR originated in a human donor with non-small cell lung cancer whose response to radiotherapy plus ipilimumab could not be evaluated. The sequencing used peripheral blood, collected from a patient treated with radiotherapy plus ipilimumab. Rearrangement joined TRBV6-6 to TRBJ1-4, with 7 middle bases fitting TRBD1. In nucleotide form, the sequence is TGTGCCAGCAGTTCGGGACAGTGGGGATGGGAAAAACTGTTTTTT. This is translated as CASSSGQWGWEKLFF.